A single T cell receptor (beta chain) is shown here with its context. What it binds is not known. This record belongs to a study of CXCR3-negative and CXCR3-positive naive CD8 T cells. This CDR3 region has 12 residues. Germline values: CDR1 SGHAT, CDR2 FQNNGV. Libraries were UMI-labeled 5' RACE TRB cDNA. One entry per CDR3 protein, without DNA, is what TCRdb gives after re-calling the 5' RACE reads. This table lists approximately 120,000 distinct CDR3 sequences. Study-wide results and caveats: High diversity, comparable across both naive subsets, contrasted with much lower diversity in memory CD8+ cells. Naive CXCR3-positive and CXCR3-negative cells shared similar TRBV-TRBJ usage, unlike memory cells. Researchers report that CXCR3-positive naive cells carry more hydrophobic TRB CDR3s than CXCR3-negative naive cells.

Sample: naive CXCR3+ CD8+ T cells from blood. The subset is: CD45RO-CCR7+CD27+CD95- naive CD8+ T cells expressing CXCR3 (TNR3+). The sequence came from a human donor in good health. Some clones in this sample may be carry-over from other donors' samples. This chain uses TRBV11-2 with TRBJ2-7; TCRdb returns TRBD2, unconfirmable since there is no DNA. The CDR3 loop reads CASSLGRGEQYF.